The clone carrying this T cell receptor beta chain was seen at least ten times. Its target is unknown. This entry is derived from a study of metastatic and nonmetastatic thyroid tumors. Findings and limits, study-wide: Versus benign nodules, malignant thyroid tumors reportedly had significantly higher TCR beta diversity, in blood and tumor.

As originally analysed: Clinicopathological groups of papillary thyroid cancer showed CDR3 differences that were used to build a distant-metastasis classifier. MiXCR was used by TCRdb to re-call the PCR reads. TCRdb's processing, not the authors' own work, is the source of the V and J calls. Of around 22,000 clones listed, over 9.5% are singletons. With V trimmed by 4 bases and J by 8 bases, 10 bases remained unmatched. The CDR3 is 16 amino acids. Germline V gene sequence: CDR1 DFQATT, CDR2 SNEGSKA (reference sequence). Ahead of thyroid surgery, no patient had received treatment of any kind. The chain uses TRBV20-1 and TRBJ2-1; 14 bases are a match to TRBD2. The receptor was derived from a female donor with papillary thyroid cancer or a benign thyroid nodule (not recorded which). Some clones in this sample may be carry-over from other donors' samples. The sample was blood. The CDR3 sequence: CSANGLAGGFFDEQFF. CDR3 sequence (DNA): TGCAGTGCTAACGGACTAGCGGGAGGTTTTTTCGATGAGCAGTTCTTC.